This T cell receptor (beta chain) was found in a study of T cell responses to AZD1222 COVID-19 vaccine. For the study at large: Second-dose timings of about 4 or about 12 weeks were pooled.

General study results and limits: The study identified only six AZD1222 recipients as seropositive at baseline. Among spike-specific TCRs, nearly half reportedly target unmutated variant regions.

As concerns this clone: Its antigen remains unidentified.

The length of the CDR3 is 14 residues. CDR1 SEHNR and CDR2 FQNEAQ come from the germline V gene (reference sequence). V was shortened by 1 base and J by 5 bases, with 11 bases between the two germline ends. Sequencing was performed with immunoSEQ multiplex PCR; in TCRdb, only in-frame clones are kept and a portion is missing. This sample has 130,000 to 150,000 clones, with around 92% found just once. Sequenced here: peripheral blood, sampled on day 0 of AZD1222 vaccination. The chain joins TRBV7-9 to TRBJ2-5; D tentatively reads TRBD1 or TRBD2 (5 bases each). The sequence was obtained from an adult in good health. CDR3 sequence reads: CASSLDRGRETQYF. As DNA, the CDR3 is TGTGCCAGCAGCTTAGACCGGGGCAGGGAGACCCAGTACTTC.